The 22 T cell receptor beta chains given below trace back to one sample, sequenced in a study of vaccination effects on CD4 cells after COVID-19 (dated by TCRdb to between 2021 and 2022). The method behind the library was the immunoSEQ multiplex PCR assay. TCRdb retrieved this table from immuneACCESS and kept in-frame rearrangements only. Not all clones are present; in checked studies, unresolved V genes account for under half, and no reason is known for the remainder. The sample records under 85,000 clones, under 85% of which are singletons. 0.85% to 1.2% of the sample lies in the top ten. The ViraFEST assay stimulated PBMC with viral peptide pools and then used TCR sequencing to identify antigen-specific CD4+ T cell clonotypes by expansion. After approximately 11 days of culture, CD4+ T cells were isolated with the EasySep CD4+ T cell isolation kit. Each participant received two doses of an mRNA SARS-CoV-2 vaccine, either BNT162b2 or mRNA-1273.

Their recognized antigens are unknown. Sequencing used CD4+ T cells from PBMCs cultured with HCoV-OC43 spike peptides, obtained after COVID-19 vaccination. What this sample's cell subset or site label stands for: HCoV-OC43 spike overlapping peptide pool stimulation. The receptors originated from a human donor who received a COVID-19 vaccine.

The V gene is TRBV11-2, the J gene TRBJ1-3; D remains unclear. Germline V gene data show CDR1 as SGHAT and CDR2 as FQNNGV. Trimming stripped 1 base from V and 0 bases from J, with 10 bases between. The CDR3 consists of 16 residues. The CDR3: CASSLAFTTSGNTIYF. In DNA form, the CDR3 reads TGTGCCAGCAGCTTAGCCTTCACGACCTCTGGAAACACCATATATTTT.

J is TRBJ2-2 and V is TRBV2; no clear D gene. Germline V gene lookup returns CDR1 SNHLY and CDR2 FYNNEI. Trimming took 6 bases from V and 2 from J, leaving 4 bases between them. This CDR3 region has 12 residues. The CDR3 DNA reads TGTGCCAGCAGACAAAACACCGGGGAGCTGTTTTTT. Translated: CASRQNTGELFF.

This chain uses TRBV6-6 with TRBJ1-5; D may be TRBD1 (5 bases). The CDR3 loop spans 15 amino acids. Deletions cut 2 bases from V and 1 base from J, with 9 bases between. Germline CDR1 and CDR2: MNHNY and SVGAGI (reference sequence). CDR3 nucleotide sequence: TGTGCCAGCAGTTACCAAGGGGTGAGCAATCAGCCCCAGCATTTT. It yields the protein CASSYQGVSNQPQHF.

This chain links TRBV5-1 with TRBJ2-5; 10 bases agree with TRBD1. The germline CDR1 and CDR2 sequences are SGHRS and YFSETQ. This CDR3 spans 15 amino acids. V dropped 2 bases and J dropped 5; count of bases not matched to a gene: 6. DNA of the CDR3: TGCGCCAGCAGCTTAGGGACAGGGGATAGGGAGACCCAGTACTTC. It translates to CASSLGTGDRETQYF.

The chain is built from TRBV7-9 and TRBJ2-1; D possibly corresponds to TRBD1 (7 bases). CDR3 length equals 16 residues. Germline V gene lookup returns CDR1 SEHNR and CDR2 FQNEAQ (reference sequence). V lost 1 base to trimming and J lost 7 bases, with 17 bases between them. This CDR3 is CASSLVPGGRWNEQFF. The CDR3 DNA sequence: TGTGCCAGCAGCTTAGTCCCAGGGGGGAGGTGGAATGAGCAGTTCTTC.

The chain uses TRBV28 and TRBJ2-5; 8 positions match TRBD2. The CDR3 contains 15 residues. With 8 bases clipped from V and 4 bases from J, the junction kept 12 bases outside the gene matches. Germline V gene sequence: CDR1 MDHEN, CDR2 SYDVKM. CDR3 DNA sequence: TGTGCCAGCGCGTTTGGGTCGGGGGGGCCAGAGACCCAGTACTTC. It encodes CASAFGSGGPETQYF.

This chain uses TRBV2 with TRBJ1-1; D may be TRBD1 (5 bases). CDR1 and CDR2 from the germline V gene are SNHLY and FYNNEI. This CDR3 region has 13 residues. Trimming cost V 10 bases and J 4 bases, with 16 bases left between them. The CDR3 DNA follows: TGTGCCATCTCCGGGCCCCAGGGCACTGAAGCTTTCTTT. Protein product: CAISGPQGTEAFF.

The chain uses TRBV6-1 and TRBJ1-5; D perhaps matches TRBD1 (6 bases). The CDR3 length is 17 residues. Germline values: CDR1 MNHNS, CDR2 SASEGT. Trimming cost V 4 bases and J 7 bases, with 23 bases left between them. The CDR3 DNA reads TGTGCCAGCAGTGTTCGACCGGGACAAATAGGAGGGCAGCCCCAGCATTTT. Its translation: CASSVRPGQIGGQPQHF.

The chain carries TRBV24-1 and TRBJ2-7; D is unclear. The CDR3 consists of 16 residues. Germline assignment: CDR1 KGHDR and CDR2 SFDVKD. V lost 1 base and J 0 bases, leaving 12 bases between the germline ends. CDR3 nucleotides: TGTGCCACCAGTGATTTCTGGACGCAACACTCCTACGAGCAGTACGTC. Encoded protein: CATSDFWTQHSYEQYV.

V and J are TRBV3-1 (or the pseudogene TRBV3-2) and TRBJ1-1; unclear D gene. Germline loops: CDR1 LGHDT, CDR2 YNNKEL (reference sequence). Trimming pared 1 base from V and 5 bases from J, leaving 8 bases between. This CDR3 is 13 amino acids long. CDR3 DNA: TGTGCCAGCAGCCAAGGAGGTGGGACTGAAGCTTTCTTT. Translated, it gives CASSQGGGTEAFF.

The chain has TRBV12-3 or TRBV12-4 and TRBJ2-2; TRBD1 aligns across 7 bases. The V segment lost 8 bases and the J segment 6 bases; nucleotides outside the gene matches: 3. The CDR3 contains 12 residues. The CDR3 loop reads CASGTGAGELFF. CDR3 coding DNA: TGTGCCAGCGGTACAGGGGCCGGGGAGCTGTTTTTT.

The chain has TRBV18 and TRBJ2-3; D gene unclear. The length of the CDR3 is 15 residues. Germline CDR1 and CDR2: KGHSH and LQKENI. Trimming stripped 0 bases from V and 2 bases from J, with 9 bases between. The CDR3 loop is CASSPPSTYTDTQYF. The CDR3 DNA sequence: TGTGCCAGCTCACCACCGAGTACCTACACAGATACGCAGTATTTT.

The rearrangement joins TRBV10-2 to TRBJ1-2; 7 bases agree with TRBD1. V gave up 8 bases and J gave up 4 bases; unmatched junction bases: 7. The V gene's germline CDR1 is WSHSY and CDR2 SAAADI. This CDR3 comprises 13 residues. As DNA, the CDR3 is TGCGCCAGCGGGACAGTTAACTTCTATGGCTACACCTTC. Protein sequence: CASGTVNFYGYTF.

V usage is TRBV6-2 or TRBV6-3 and J usage is TRBJ1-5, with 9 nucleotides matching TRBD1. The CDR3 runs to 20 residues. CDR1 and CDR2 (germline): MNHEY, SVGEGT. V trimming: 2 bases; J trimming: 0 bases; junction bases outside the gene matches: 14. CDR3: CASSYERGQGAVYSNQPQHF. The CDR3 DNA follows: TGTGCCAGCAGTTACGAACGGGGACAGGGCGCCGTCTATAGCAATCAGCCCCAGCATTTT.

The chain links TRBV29-1 to TRBJ2-7; D is uncertain. The germline V gene has CDR1 SQVTM and CDR2 ANQGSEA. Trimming removed 2 bases at V and 0 bases at J, with 11 bases between. This CDR3 comprises 14 residues. Written as DNA, the CDR3 is TGCAGCGTTGAACATCACCCCTACTCCTACGAGCAGTACGTC. Its protein is CSVEHHPYSYEQYV.

J is TRBJ2-6 and V is TRBV18; D may be TRBD1 (5 bases). This CDR3 has 20 amino acids. Germline V CDR1 and CDR2: KGHSH, LQKENI. Trimming pared 2 bases from V and 0 bases from J, leaving 20 bases between. CDR3 region: CASSPNLPGPSHSGANVLTF. CDR3 DNA: TGTGCCAGCTCACCAAATCTCCCAGGGCCATCACACTCTGGGGCCAACGTCCTGACTTTC. Looking up the rest from reference TRBV18 and TRBJ2-6 gives the full variable domain: NAGVMQNPRHLVRRRGQEARLRCSPMKGHSHVYWYRQLPEEGLKFMVYLQKENIIDESGMPKERFSAEFPKEGPSILRIQQVVRGDSAAYFCASSPNLPGPSHSGANVLTFGAGSRLTVL.

This chain connects TRBV19 to TRBJ2-2; D gene ambiguous. Germline CDR1 is LNHDA and CDR2 is SQIVND (reference sequence). The V end was cut by 5 bases, the J end by 4 bases, with 20 bases between. This CDR3 region has 17 residues. This CDR3 is CASSRARSEGSTGELFF. In DNA, the CDR3 is TGTGCCAGTAGTCGGGCCAGGTCAGAAGGTAGCACCGGGGAGCTGTTTTTT.

This clone showed up just once. The J gene is TRBJ2-2, the V gene TRBV27; D gene ambiguous. Looked up from germline, CDR1 is MNHEY and CDR2 is SMNVEV (reference sequence). The V and J ends lost 8 bases and 1 base respectively, with 11 bases between them. The CDR3 runs to 14 residues. The CDR3 reads CASRGRWNTGELFF. CDR3 nucleotides: TGTGCCAGCCGCGGCAGGTGGAACACCGGGGAGCTGTTTTTT.

This clone was picked up a small number of times. The chain has TRBV7-6 and TRBJ2-2, with 10 bases fitting TRBD1. Germline V gene data show CDR1 as SGHVS and CDR2 as FNYEAQ. This CDR3 comprises 15 residues. Germline trimming cut 5 bases from V and 4 bases from J; bases unmatched to any gene: 4. CDR3 protein: CASSPGQGFTGELFF. In DNA, the CDR3 is TGTGCCAGCAGCCCGGGACAGGGGTTCACCGGGGAGCTGTTTTTT.

For the CDR3, the DNA is TGTGCCAGCAGCAGGACTAGCGGGGGGGCCCGTGAGACCCAGTACTTC. It yields the protein CASSRTSGGARETQYF. This chain joins TRBV9 and TRBJ2-5, with 15 positions matching TRBD2. CDR1 is SGDLS and CDR2 is YYNGEE in the germline V gene. The J segment lost 5 bases and the V segment lost 4 bases, leaving 6 bases of the junction unmatched. The CDR3 extends over 16 amino acids. Full variable domain (rest looked up from reference TRBV9 and TRBJ2-5): DSGVTQTPKHLITATGQRVTLRCSPRSGDLSVYWYQQSLDQGLQFLIQYYNGEERAKGNILERFSAQQFPDLHSELNLSSLELGDSALYFCASSRTSGGARETQYFGPGTRLLVL.

The J gene is TRBJ2-7, the V gene TRBV23-1; D is possibly TRBD2 (7 bases). TRBV23-1 is known as an ORF, though its function is uncertain. The CDR3 is 14 amino acids. Between the trimmed V and J ends, which lost 8 bases and 3 bases, there was a span of 17 bases. This CDR3 is CASLKGRGFYEQYV. The CDR3, as DNA: TGCGCCAGCCTCAAAGGGAGGGGGTTCTACGAGCAGTACGTC.

V is TRBV10-2 and J is TRBJ2-3; no clear D gene. Germline-derived CDR1 and CDR2 are WSHSY and SAAADI. Trimming cost V 4 bases and J 2 bases, with 10 bases left between them. The CDR3 totals 14 residues. This CDR3 is CASSVYPYTDTQYF. Written as DNA, the CDR3 is TGCGCCAGCAGTGTTTATCCTTACACAGATACGCAGTATTTT.